The entry that follows covers one T cell receptor beta chain sequence. Its antigen remains unknown. This entry belongs to a study of cytomegalovirus exposure and HLA in healthy donors. Study-wide results and caveats: Accurate predictions that matched the HLA-A and HLA-B alleles of most subjects were reportedly made from TCR beta sequences. Segments of the TCR beta V type were, in most cases, productive about 87% or about 30% of the time in an earlier analysis.

The germline gives CDR1 SEHNR, CDR2 FQNEAQ (reference sequence). The CDR3 covers 14 residues. 13 Jbeta primers and 60 Vbeta primers were used for the PCR. The table came from immunoSEQ multiplex PCR; TCRdb's copy has only in-frame clones and leaves some out. The repertoire holds about 110,000 clones, with under 85% as singletons. The J gene is TRBJ2-5, the V gene TRBV7-9; a weak D match, TRBD2 (6 bases). The assigned J gene may be wrong: the sequence end matches TRBJ2-7 better. Sequenced sample: PBMCs. The sequence was obtained from a man aged 35 to 55 in good health and CMV-seronegative. CDR3 in DNA: TGTGCCAGCAGCTTAGTCGGGAGCTCCTACGAGCAGTACTTC. Its protein is CASSLVGSSYEQYF.